These 23 T cell receptor beta chains originate from one sample sequenced in a study of blood T cells in healthy people across ages. A sample-barcoded 5' primer and a J-beta primer mix were used in a second PCR of roughly 7 to 12 cycles. TCRdb analysed the 5' RACE reads with MiXCR anew, one entry per CDR3 protein. The top ten clones hold around 7.7% of a sample with about 1.7 million distinct CDR3 sequences, 28% of them seen once. Sequenced input: blood. These receptors were collected from a woman aged 25 to 39 in good health.

This chain joins TRBV28 and TRBJ2-7, with D perhaps matching TRBD1 (6 bases). The germline gives CDR1 MDHEN, CDR2 SYDVKM. The CDR3 is 16 residues long. Trimming shortened V by 6 bases and J by 0 bases, and 18 bases separated the two germline ends. This CDR3 is CASSQTGTLSSYEQYF. In DNA, the CDR3 is TGTGCCAGCAGCCAAACCGGGACACTCAGCTCCTACGAGCAGTACTTC.

This clonotype was counted ten times or more. The CDR3 spells CASSPEGRTSTDTQYF. The CDR3 region has the DNA TGCGCCAGCAGCCCGGAGGGGCGGACTAGCACAGATACGCAGTATTTT. This chain joins TRBV5-1 and TRBJ2-3; perhaps TRBD2 as D (6 bases). The CDR3 totals 16 residues. V was shortened by 4 bases and J by 0 bases, with 15 bases between the two germline ends. Looked up from germline, CDR1 is SGHRS and CDR2 is YFSETQ.

The rearrangement joins TRBV7-3 to TRBJ2-3; TRBD2 aligns across 8 bases. The CDR3 is 14 residues long. Per the germline V gene, CDR1 is SGHTA and CDR2 is FQGTGA. V lost 8 bases to trimming and J lost 5 bases; unmatched junction nucleotides: 9. The CDR3 DNA is TGTGCCAGCGCACCGGGAGGGTCCAAAGATACGCAGTATTTT. Translated: CASAPGGSKDTQYF. The full variable domain, with the rest looked up from reference TRBV7-3 and TRBJ2-3, is GAGVSQTPSNKVTEKGKYVELRCDPISGHTALYWYRQSLGQGPEFLIYFQGTGAADDSGLPNDRFFAVRPEGSVSTLKIQRTERGDSAVYLCASAPGGSKDTQYFGPGTRLTVL.

J is TRBJ2-7 and V is TRBV7-6, with D possibly called TRBD1 or TRBD2 (6 bases each). The CDR3 loop spans 14 amino acids. Trimming took 2 bases from V and 6 from J, leaving 14 bases between them. CDR1 is SGHVS, CDR2 FNYEAQ, per germline. The CDR3 reads CASSLRGARSEQYF. The CDR3 DNA sequence: TGTGCCAGCAGCTTAAGGGGGGCGCGCTCCGAGCAGTACTTC.

This rearrangement joins TRBV5-1 to TRBJ2-7, with unresolved D. The end of the DNA is better explained by TRBJ2-1, so the J call may be wrong. CDR1 SGHRS and CDR2 YFSETQ come from the germline V gene. The CDR3 has 15 amino acids. CDR3 DNA sequence: TGCGCCAGCAGCCCCATCCCCCTCAGCTCCTACGAGCAGTTCTTC. This translates into CASSPIPLSSYEQFF.

This clonotype was seen only once. The chain has TRBV11-2 and TRBJ2-1, with a weak D call TRBD1 (6 bases). Germline CDR1 is SGHAT and CDR2 is FQNNGV. V lost 9 bases and J 9 bases, leaving 18 bases between the germline ends. This CDR3 comprises 13 residues. In DNA, the CDR3 is TGTGCCAGTGGTACAGGGCCGGTGGCTGAGCAGTTCTTC. Translation: CASGTGPVAEQFF.

This clonotype showed up many times. The chain links TRBV5-1 to TRBJ2-7, with 9 bases fitting TRBD1. J gave up 2 bases and V 4 bases, and 7 bases lay outside the gene matches. The CDR3 runs 15 residues. Per germline, CDR1 SGHRS and CDR2 YFSETQ. CDR3 residues: CASSPTGQGTYEQYF. The CDR3 nucleotides are TGCGCCAGCAGCCCGACAGGACAGGGGACCTACGAGCAGTACTTC.

In regard to this clonotype: The germline gene is not matched at one end of the junction; a read error may be the cause. The gene calls are TRBV5-1 and TRBJ2-5; 7 bases line up with TRBD1. CDR1 is SGHRS, CDR2 YFSETQ, per germline. The CDR3 covers 16 residues. In nucleotides, the CDR3 is TGCGCCGGCAGCACTGACGGAGACAGGGTCCAAGAGACCCAGTACTTC. This gives the protein CAGSTDGDRVQETQYF.

About this clonotype: The junction departs from the called germline gene at one end, perhaps through a read error. This chain joins TRBV7-2 and TRBJ1-1; D remains unclear. The germline V gene encodes CDR1 SGHTA and CDR2 FQGNSA. The CDR3 extends over 12 amino acids. The CDR3 DNA is TGTGCCGGCAGCTTAGATGAGGGTGAAGCTTTCTTT. Translated: CAGSLDEGEAFF. The whole variable domain, filled in from reference TRBV7-2 and TRBJ1-1, reads GAGVSQSPSNKVTEKGKDVELRCDPISGHTALYWYRQSLGQGLEFLIYFQGNSAPDKSGLPSDRFSAERTGGSVSTLTIQRTQQEDSAVYLCAGSLDEGEAFFGQGTRLTVV.

There are a few counts of this clonotype. The V and J genes are TRBV7-2 and TRBJ2-3, with 9 bases that match TRBD2. Germline V lookup: CDR1 SGHTA, CDR2 FQGNSA. V shed 1 base and J 5 bases; nucleotides not matched to a gene: 13. The CDR3 extends over 18 amino acids. The CDR3 DNA sequence: TGTGCCAGCAGCTTAGTTGTCTGGGCTAGCGGGATTCAAGATACGCAGTATTTT. This translates into CASSLVVWASGIQDTQYF.

V usage is TRBV7-3 and J usage is TRBJ2-1; D is perhaps TRBD1 (6 bases). Germline CDR1 and CDR2: SGHTA and FQGTGA. Trimming took off 7 bases at V and 8 bases at J, with 15 bases between the two ends. CDR3 length: 13 residues. As DNA, the CDR3 is TGTGCCAGCAACTCCTCAGGGGTACATGAGCAGTTCTTC. Translating it yields CASNSSGVHEQFF.

The chain employs TRBV7-9 and TRBJ2-5; 7 nucleotides agree with TRBD1. The ends lost 8 bases at V and 2 bases at J; junction bases unmatched: 11. Looked up from germline, CDR1 is SEHNR and CDR2 is FQNEAQ (reference sequence). The CDR3 is 15 residues long. The CDR3, as DNA: TGTGCCAGCGCCTGTTACGAGGGACAGCAAGAGACCCAGTACTTC. This encodes CASACYEGQQETQYF.

This clonotype showed up many times. The chain links TRBV9 to TRBJ2-1; 9 nucleotides align to TRBD2. This CDR3 region has 17 residues. Germline V gene data show CDR1 as SGDLS and CDR2 as YYNGEE. The J segment lost 4 bases and the V segment lost 0 bases, leaving 8 bases of the junction unmatched. In DNA, the CDR3 is TGTGCCAGCAGCGTAGGAAGAGCGGGAGGTGGGTACAATGAGCAGTTCTTC. Amino acids: CASSVGRAGGGYNEQFF.

In its sample, this clonotype was seen a few times. J is TRBJ1-4 and V is TRBV7-9; perhaps TRBD1 as D (6 bases). Trimming removed 0 bases at V and 10 bases at J, with 21 bases between. From germline, CDR1 is SEHNR and CDR2 FQNEAQ (reference sequence). This CDR3 contains 17 residues. The CDR3, as DNA: TGTGCCAGCAGCTTAGCGAGGGTTCAGGGGACCGATGGAAAACTGTTTTTT. Translating it yields CASSLARVQGTDGKLFF.

This clonotype was found a few times. The J gene is TRBJ2-1, the V gene TRBV2, with D perhaps being TRBD1 or TRBD2 (5 bases each). Germline V gene data show CDR1 as SNHLY and CDR2 as FYNNEI. The V and J ends lost 10 bases and 7 bases respectively, with 14 bases between them. This CDR3 contains 12 residues. The CDR3 DNA reads TGTGCCAACCTCCTGGGGGTTAATGAGCAGTTCTTC. This translates into CANLLGVNEQFF.

The chain links TRBV5-1 to TRBJ1-2; a weak D match, TRBD1 (5 bases). The CDR3 loop spans 13 amino acids. Germline V lookup: CDR1 SGHRS, CDR2 YFSETQ. V lost 6 bases, J lost 4 bases, and 13 bases lay in between. As DNA, the CDR3 is TGCGCCAGCACCGGGGGACTGACCTATGGCTACACCTTC. It is translated as CASTGGLTYGYTF.

This clonotype showed up just a few times. V usage is TRBV20-1 and J usage is TRBJ2-3; 7 bases map to TRBD2. Germline V gene sequence: CDR1 DFQATT, CDR2 SNEGSKA (reference sequence). The CDR3 covers 15 residues. The DNA of the CDR3 is TGCACCGGGATCCGTGGCGGGAGCATTGCAGATACGCAGTATTTT. It translates to CTGIRGGSIADTQYF.

This clonotype occurred many times. The rearrangement links TRBV6-5 to TRBJ2-7; no reliable D call. The germline CDR1 and CDR2 sequences are MNHEY and SVGAGI. The CDR3 is 15 amino acids. The V end lost 6 bases, the J end lost 0 bases, and 15 bases lay between the germline ends. Here the CDR3 DNA reads TGTGCCAGCAGCCGAGACACTTACAGCTCCTACGAGCAGTACTTC. Encoded protein: CASSRDTYSSYEQYF.

The chain couples TRBV5-1 to TRBJ1-1, with TRBD1 matching 8 bases. This CDR3 spans 15 amino acids. V lost 6 bases, J lost 4 bases, and 11 bases stayed unmatched. Germline V CDR1 and CDR2: SGHRS, YFSETQ. The CDR3, as DNA: TGCGCCAGCAACGTCGGACAGGGACTCGGCACTGAAGCTTTCTTT. Translating it yields CASNVGQGLGTEAFF.

This clonotype has ten or more counts. The gene calls are TRBV9 and TRBJ2-3; the match to TRBD1 covers 9 bases. The CDR3 runs to 14 residues. V lost 4 bases, J lost 7 bases, and 7 bases stayed unmatched. Germline CDR1 reads SGDLS; CDR2 reads YYNGEE. CDR3 DNA sequence: TGTGCCAGCAGCTCCGGGACAGGGATGAATACGCAGTATTTT. Its protein is CASSSGTGMNTQYF.

V is TRBV29-1 and J is TRBJ2-7; 9 bases line up with TRBD1. The germline V gene has CDR1 SQVTM and CDR2 ANQGSEA. This CDR3 has 13 amino acids. After removal of 3 bases from V and 3 bases from J, the junction contained 3 bases not matched to a gene. The CDR3: CSVEGTGNYEQYF. The CDR3 bases are TGCAGCGTTGAGGGGACAGGGAACTACGAGCAGTACTTC.

The table lists this clonotype with many counts. V and J are TRBV29-1 and TRBJ2-1; weak D call: TRBD2 (5 bases). This CDR3 has 16 residues. Germline values: CDR1 SQVTM, CDR2 ANQGSEA. Deletions cut 0 bases from V and 4 bases from J, with 16 bases between. The CDR3 sequence is CSVEDLEGLGYNEQFF. CDR3 nucleotides: TGCAGCGTTGAAGATCTTGAGGGCCTCGGTTACAATGAGCAGTTCTTC.

This clonotype was counted a few times. The rearrangement joins TRBV27 to TRBJ1-4; a weak D match, TRBD1 (5 bases). V was shortened by 5 bases and J by 5 bases, with 12 bases between the two germline ends. Germline assignment: CDR1 MNHEY and CDR2 SMNVEV (reference sequence). The CDR3 loop spans 14 amino acids. The CDR3 region is CASSNRDGNEKLFF. The CDR3 nucleotides read TGTGCCAGCAGTAACCGGGACGGGAATGAAAAACTGTTTTTT.